The T cell receptor beta chain under discussion was sequenced for a study of neurological immune-mediated disorders. Every sequencing run generated over 170 million TCR-beta sequences from 15-18 subjects. TCRdb fed the 5' RACE reads into MiXCR, producing one record per CDR3 protein. Seen here are around 50,000 distinct CDR3 sequences, roughly 3.5% observed once, and the top ten hold under 4%. Looked up from germline, CDR1 is SGHDT and CDR2 is YYEEEE. Trimming removed 1 base at V and 2 bases at J, with 11 bases between. CDR3 length: 15 residues. This clonotype showed up many times. The unsorted libraries were produced from 2 million PBMCs held at -80 C.

This receptor was obtained from a woman aged 30 to 39 with multiple sclerosis. The specimen sequenced was PBMCs. The chain has TRBV5-6 and TRBJ2-3; the D gene is possibly TRBD2 (5 bases). CDR3 in amino acids: CASSLTGKVTDTQYF. The CDR3 bases are TGTGCCAGCAGCTTGACCGGGAAGGTCACAGATACGCAGTATTTT. Looking up the rest from reference TRBV5-6 and TRBJ2-3 gives the full variable domain: DAGVTQSPTHLIKTRGQQVTLRCSPKSGHDTVSWYQQALGQGPQFIFQYYEEEERQRGNFPDRFSGHQFPNYSSELNVNALLLGDSALYLCASSLTGKVTDTQYFGPGTRLTVL.